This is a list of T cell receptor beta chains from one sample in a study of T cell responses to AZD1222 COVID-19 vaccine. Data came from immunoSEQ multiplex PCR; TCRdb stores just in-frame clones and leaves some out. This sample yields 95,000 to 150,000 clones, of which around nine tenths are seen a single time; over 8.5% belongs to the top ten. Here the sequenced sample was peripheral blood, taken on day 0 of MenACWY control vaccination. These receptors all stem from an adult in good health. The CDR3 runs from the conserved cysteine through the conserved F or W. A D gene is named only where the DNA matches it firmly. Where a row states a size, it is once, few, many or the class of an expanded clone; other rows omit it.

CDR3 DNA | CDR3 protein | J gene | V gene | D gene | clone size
TGCAGCGTTGTAACAGGACTAGCGGAGCCCTACGAGCAGTACTTC | CSVVTGLAEPYEQYF | TRBJ2-7 | TRBV29-1 | TRBD2 | once
TGTGCCAGCAAAGGACTAGCGGTAGATGAGCAGTTCTTC | CASKGLAVDEQFF | TRBJ2-1 | TRBV2 | TRBD2 | -
TGTGCCAGTAGTATTACCCGACAGGGCCGCAATCAGCCCCAGCATTTT | CASSITRQGRNQPQHF | TRBJ1-5 | TRBV19 | TRBD1 | -
TGTGCCATCAGCCAGACGGACGATGCAACTAATGAAAAACTGTTTTTT | CAISQTDDATNEKLFF | TRBJ1-4 | TRBV10-3 | - | -
TGTGCCAGCAGCTTGATAGGCGGGAGGGCCAGCGGGGAGCTGTTTTTT | CASSLIGGRASGELFF | TRBJ2-2 | TRBV5-4 | TRBD2 | -
TGTGCCAGCAGCTTGTCAGCAGTCTACGAGCAGTACTTC | CASSLSAVYEQYF | TRBJ2-7 | TRBV7-6 | - | once
TGCGCCAGCAGCCGATCGGGCGGGAGAGCTGGCAATGAGCAGTTCTTC | CASSRSGGRAGNEQFF | TRBJ2-1 | TRBV4-1 | TRBD2 | few
TGTGCCAGCAGCCCAGGGTATGGGTTTGGCACTGAAGCTTTCTTT | CASSPGYGFGTEAFF | TRBJ1-1 | TRBV6-2/TRBV6-3 | - | -
TGTGCCAGCAGTCCCGGGACAGGAGCCAAAAACATTCAGTACTTC | CASSPGTGAKNIQYF | TRBJ2-4 | TRBV6-5 | TRBD1 | -
TGTGCCAGCAGGGGTCAGGGGATCACTAACTATGGCTACACCTTC | CASRGQGITNYGYTF | TRBJ1-2 | TRBV6-5 | - | -
TGTGCCAGCAGCGTAGGGCATTCTAGCACAGATACGCAGTATTTT | CASSVGHSSTDTQYF | TRBJ2-3 | TRBV9 | - | -
TGTGCCAGCAGCCCCCTAGGACAGACCAATGAGCAGTTCTTC | CASSPLGQTNEQFF | TRBJ2-1 | TRBV5-4 | - | -
TGTGCCAGCAGCGCTACAGGGCTAGCCGCAACGTACGAGCAGTACTTC | CASSATGLAATYEQYF | TRBJ2-7 | TRBV9 | - | -
TGCAGTGCTAGTGCGACTCCCAGGCGGGAGCAGTACTTC | CSASATPRREQYF | TRBJ2-7 | TRBV20-1 | - | -
TGTGCCAGCAGTTCCCGGGACAGGGGTAACACCGGGGAGCTGTTTTTT | CASSSRDRGNTGELFF | TRBJ2-2 | TRBV7-9 | TRBD1 | -
TGTGCCATCAGTGAATGGGGGCAGGGGGCTACTGAAGCTTTCTTT | CAISEWGQGATEAFF | TRBJ1-1 | TRBV10-3 | TRBD1 | -
TGTGCCAGCAGCCCCCAGGTTGTGGTTACTGAAGCTTTCTTT | CASSPQVVVTEAFF | TRBJ1-1 | TRBV9 | - | once
TGCAGCGTTGAAGGGACAGGGGGCCTTGAAGCTTTCTTT | CSVEGTGGLEAFF | TRBJ1-1 | TRBV29-1 | TRBD1 | -
TGTGCCAGTATCGACCCGTGGGGAGAGACCCAGTACTTC | CASIDPWGETQYF | TRBJ2-5 | TRBV19 | - | -
TGTGCCAGCAGCTTGGCGGTCGGGACAGGGGAACGGGGGTACGAGCAGTACTTC | CASSLAVGTGERGYEQYF | TRBJ2-7 | TRBV5-4 | TRBD1 | -
TGTGCCAGCAAAATGGGGGGGACGGATCAGCCCCAGCATTTT | CASKMGGTDQPQHF | TRBJ1-5 | TRBV27 | - | -
TGCAGCGTTTCCCCCCAATACACAGATACGCAGTATTTT | CSVSPQYTDTQYF | TRBJ2-3 | TRBV29-1 | - | -
TGTGCCAGCAGTTACAGCTCTGGTGGCGATACGCAGTATTTT | CASSYSSGGDTQYF | TRBJ2-3 | TRBV6-5 | - | -
TGTGCCAGCAGCTTAGAAGGGACTAGGCTCAATGAGCAGTTCTTC | CASSLEGTRLNEQFF | TRBJ2-1 | TRBV7-2 | TRBD2 | -
TGTGCCAGCAGCTCCTCGGGGGGAAGCTCCTACGAGCAGTACTTC | CASSSSGGSSYEQYF | TRBJ2-7 | TRBV7-3 | TRBD2 | -
TGTGCCAGCAGTATCACCGGGACAGGGGTTGAGCAGTACTTC | CASSITGTGVEQYF | TRBJ2-7 | TRBV28 | TRBD1 | -
TGTGCCAGCAGCCAGGCAGGACTAGCGGGAGGGCCGACCTACAATGAGCAGTTCTTC | CASSQAGLAGGPTYNEQFF | TRBJ2-1 | TRBV7-2 | TRBD2 | -
TGTGCCAGTAGTTTCGGGCTTCTTGAGACCCAGTACTTC | CASSFGLLETQYF | TRBJ2-5 | TRBV19 | - | -
TGTGCCAGCAGCCAACCCGGGACGGTCCTAAACTATGGCTACACCTTC | CASSQPGTVLNYGYTF | TRBJ1-2 | TRBV3-1/TRBV3-2 | - | -